This entry describes one T cell receptor beta chain. CDR3 size: 12 residues. V was cut by 3 bases and J by 6 bases, with 10 bases left in between. The germline gives CDR1 GTSNPN, CDR2 SVGIG (reference sequence). The sample comes from a study of shared clonotypes between healthy human individuals. Assay used: immunoSEQ multiplex PCR; TCRdb lists only in-frame clones, some missing. This table holds about 980,000 clones, more than 75% found once. The sample comprised memory CD4+ T cells sorted from blood. Subset defined: CD45RA-negative fraction. The receptor was derived from a man between 18 and 35 years old in good health. The V call is TRBV30, the J call TRBJ2-3; the D is unclear. CDR3 nucleotides: TGTGCCTGGAGGCCGAAGGTGGATACGCAGTATTTT. Translation gives CAWRPKVDTQYF.